A selection of T cell receptor beta chains follows, all from one sample in a study of OX40 agonist ivuxolimab in advanced cancers. The repertoire was sequenced with immunoSEQ multiplex PCR; TCRdb's copy has only in-frame clones and lacks some. The top ten clones hold about 10% of a sample with about 73,000 clones, roughly 90% of them seen once. The sample in question was CD4+ or CD8+ T cells sorted from blood, obtained in a trial of the OX40 agonist ivuxolimab. These receptors came from an adult with an advanced solid tumor such as melanoma, head and neck, liver or kidney cancer. The CDR3 runs from the conserved cysteine through the conserved F or W. The order of the fields is J gene, clone size, V gene, D gene, CDR3 DNA, CDR3 protein. D genes are given only for firm matches. Clone size, where shown, is once, few, many, or a class for clones that have expanded.

TRBJ2-1	.	TRBV10-3	.	TGTGCCATCAGTGGACAGGACACCTACAATGAGCAGTTCTTC	CAISGQDTYNEQFF
TRBJ1-1	.	TRBV6-5	.	TGTGCCAGCAGCACAGGGTATCAGTTGCTGCCCGCTTTCTTT	CASSTGYQLLPAFF
TRBJ1-4	.	TRBV5-6	.	TGTGCCAGCACCGTTATCAATGAAAAACTGTTTTTT	CASTVINEKLFF
TRBJ1-5	.	TRBV12-5	.	TGTGCTAGTGCCCCGTCAGGGAATCAGCCCCAGCATTTT	CASAPSGNQPQHF
TRBJ2-1	once	TRBV7-2	TRBD1	TGTGCCAGCAGCCTACATGGACAGGGTACCTACAATGAGCAGTTCTTC	CASSLHGQGTYNEQFF
TRBJ2-7	.	TRBV13	.	TGTGCCAGCAGCTTAGAGGGGTACGAGCAGTACTTC	CASSLEGYEQYF
TRBJ1-1	.	TRBV4-2	TRBD1	TGTGCCAGCAGCCAAGCCGCGACAGGGGGCACTGAAGCTTTCTTT	CASSQAATGGTEAFF
TRBJ2-1	.	TRBV28	.	TGTGCCAGCATCTCAACCCTCGGGACGGTGGACAATGAGCAGTTCTTC	CASISTLGTVDNEQFF
TRBJ1-6	once	TRBV6-1	.	TGTGCCAGCAGTGAAGTGGACAGCCGAAGCTCCTATAATTCACCCCTCCACTTT	CASSEVDSRSSYNSPLHF
TRBJ2-7	.	TRBV19	.	TGTGCCAGTAGTATGTTCAGGGACTACGAGCAGTACTTC	CASSMFRDYEQYF
TRBJ2-1	.	TRBV7-9	TRBD1	TGTGCCAGCAGCTTATTAGGCGCGGGACAGGGGATTAATGAGCAGTTCTTC	CASSLLGAGQGINEQFF
TRBJ2-2	.	TRBV4-1	TRBD1	TGCGCCAGCAGCCAAGTACAGGGGGCCGGGGAGCTGTTTTTT	CASSQVQGAGELFF
TRBJ2-7	.	TRBV6-5	TRBD1	TGTGCCAGCAGTTACGGGCAGGGGGACGAGCAGTACTTC	CASSYGQGDEQYF
TRBJ1-4	few	TRBV2	TRBD1	TGTGCCAGCACTGAGGACAGGGTTTACGAAAAACTGTTTTTT	CASTEDRVYEKLFF
TRBJ2-7	.	TRBV6-5	.	TGTGCCAGCAAAGTCTCGGCAGGGATTACCTACGAGCAGTACTTC	CASKVSAGITYEQYF
TRBJ2-7	.	TRBV2	.	TGTGCCAGCAGTGAACCGGGACTTAGCTCCTACGAGCAGTACTTC	CASSEPGLSSYEQYF
TRBJ2-7	once	TRBV11-2	TRBD2	TGTGCCAGCAGCTTACCCCTCGGGGGGTACGAGCAGTACTTC	CASSLPLGGYEQYF
TRBJ1-2	.	TRBV7-6	TRBD1	TGTGCCAGCAGCTTAGGGTCAACAGGGGGCTATGGCTACACCTTC	CASSLGSTGGYGYTF
TRBJ1-2	.	TRBV4-3	.	TGCGCCAGCAGCCAAGATAGGCAAGGGGCGGGGGATGGCTACACCTTC	CASSQDRQGAGDGYTF
TRBJ2-5	.	TRBV27	.	TGTGCCAGCAGTTTAGCGGGCCGGGGGACCCAGTACTTC	CASSLAGRGTQYF
TRBJ1-1	.	TRBV9	.	TGTGCCAGCAGCGCCGGGAGGGAGGCTGGAAGGACTGAAGCTTTCTTT	CASSAGREAGRTEAFF
TRBJ1-2	.	TRBV23-1	TRBD1	TGCGCCAGCAGTCACCCGGGGGACAGGGTTTTTCACACCTTC	CASSHPGDRVFHTF
TRBJ2-1	.	TRBV2	.	TGTGCCAGCAGTGGGACAGAATACAATGAGCAGTTCTTC	CASSGTEYNEQFF
TRBJ2-2	.	TRBV15	.	TGTGCCACCAGCAGAGACGGTGGATTAGCTTCCACCGGGGAGCTGTTTTTT	CATSRDGGLASTGELFF
TRBJ2-1	.	TRBV6-5	TRBD2	TGTGCCAGCAGCTGGACTAGCAACAATGAGCAGTTCTTC	CASSWTSNNEQFF
TRBJ1-6	.	TRBV6-7	TRBD1	TGTGCCAGCAGCCCCAGGGGACAGGGGAAGGATTCCTATAATTCACCCCTCCACTTT	CASSPRGQGKDSYNSPLHF
TRBJ1-2	.	TRBV9	TRBD1	TGTGCCAGCAGCGTAGTGGCAGGGGGGGAGAAGAGCTCTAACTATGGCTACACCTTC	CASSVVAGGEKSSNYGYTF
TRBJ1-1	.	TRBV7-3	.	TGTGCCAGCAGCCTGAGGACGGACACTGAAGCTTTCTTT	CASSLRTDTEAFF
TRBJ1-1	.	TRBV6-4	.	TGTGCCAGCAGTGACTCGCGGGGGATGGACACTGAAGCTTTCTTT	CASSDSRGMDTEAFF
TRBJ2-5	.	TRBV9	.	TGTGCCAGCAGCGTAGACGGCAGCCAAGAGACCCAGTACTTC	CASSVDGSQETQYF
TRBJ1-5	.	TRBV4-1	TRBD1	TGCGCCAGCAGCCAAGACAGGGGGCTTGGTCAGCCCCAGCATTTT	CASSQDRGLGQPQHF
TRBJ2-5	.	TRBV11-2	.	TGTGCCAGCAGCTCAAGACAGAACCAAGAGACCCAGTACTTC	CASSSRQNQETQYF
TRBJ2-1	.	TRBV27	TRBD2	TGTGCCAGCAGTCTCAGCGGGGGTTACAATGAGCAGTTCTTC	CASSLSGGYNEQFF
TRBJ2-2	.	TRBV7-6	.	TGTGCCAGCAGCTTAGTGGGACCCTTCACCGGGGAGCTGTTTTTT	CASSLVGPFTGELFF
TRBJ2-3	.	TRBV5-1	.	TGCGCCAGCAGCTTGGTGGCAAATACCCTCACAGATACGCAGTATTTT	CASSLVANTLTDTQYF
TRBJ2-1	.	TRBV6-5	.	TGTGCCAGCAGTCCAAACGGGGTGGCCAATGAGCAGTTCTTC	CASSPNGVANEQFF
TRBJ2-1	.	TRBV7-3	TRBD2	TGTGCCAGCAGCCAGGGACTAGCTTACAATGAGCAGTTCTTC	CASSQGLAYNEQFF
TRBJ2-1	.	TRBV2	.	TGTGCCAGCAGTGGACAGGAGATTTACAATGAGCAGTTCTTC	CASSGQEIYNEQFF
TRBJ2-3	.	TRBV6-8	.	TGTGCCAGCAGTCGCTCACTAGACTTCACAGATACGCAGTATTTT	CASSRSLDFTDTQYF
TRBJ2-5	.	TRBV4-1	TRBD2	TGCGCCAGCAGCCCCCCTTCGCGGGGGTCCCAAGAGACCCAGTACTTC	CASSPPSRGSQETQYF
TRBJ1-2	.	TRBV10-3	TRBD1	TGTGCCATCAGTGGTCGGACAGGGACGGGAGGCTACACCTTC	CAISGRTGTGGYTF
TRBJ1-4	.	TRBV21-1	.	TGTGCCAGCAGCTTCCGGGACCTAACTAATGAAAAACTGTTTTTT	CASSFRDLTNEKLFF
TRBJ2-1	.	TRBV6-5	.	TGTGCCAGCAGTTACTCGGGGGGGCGCGGGCATGAGCAGTTCTTC	CASSYSGGRGHEQFF
TRBJ2-1	.	TRBV7-9	TRBD2	TGTGCCAGCAGCTTAGCCCCCGGGACTAGCGGGGGAAATGAGCAGTTCTTC	CASSLAPGTSGGNEQFF
TRBJ1-2	.	TRBV27	TRBD1	TGTGCCAGCAGTGGGGACAGGGGCCAAGGCTACACCTTC	CASSGDRGQGYTF